This T cell receptor (beta chain) was captured by sequencing in a study of T cells in Graves' hyperthyroidism and ophthalmopathy. Study conclusions and caveats: With a median lead of 6.5 months before onset, the model predicted ophthalmopathy. Researchers report that a 13 V-J model separated ophthalmopathy from stable hyperthyroidism.

The CDR3 contains 18 residues. CDR1 and CDR2 from the germline V gene are SGHVS and FQNEAQ. Trimming cost V 5 bases and J 6 bases; bases outside gene matches: 16. This clonotype was counted between two and nine times. Its antigen is undetermined. Exclusion criteria comprised uncontrolled infection, other autoimmune disease, pregnancy or lactation. From 10 ml of fresh peripheral blood, PBMCs were isolated. The source material, RNA transcripts, was used to amplify TCR beta CDR3 regions. The TCR CDR3 first-round RT-PCR relied on the HTBI primer set. TCRdb used MiXCR to reprocess the multiplex PCR reads, holding one entry per CDR3 protein. The table has hundreds of thousands of distinct CDR3 sequences, about two fifths seen once.

The specimen sequenced was blood. The chain couples TRBV7-8 to TRBJ1-5; 10 bases are shared with TRBD1. The origin of this receptor is a man in his late teens or twenties with Graves' hyperthyroidism. The CDR3 nucleotides read TGTGCCAGCAGCCCGGTCCCGGGACAGGGGCGGCTCGGTCAGCCCCAGCATTTT. The encoded protein is CASSPVPGQGRLGQPQHF.